This TCR beta chain came from a study of OX40 agonist ivuxolimab in advanced cancers. Looking at the study overall: Ivuxolimab was an agonistic, fully human IgG2 monoclonal antibody directed against OX40 (CD134), a costimulatory receptor. The paper reports the monotherapy dose-escalation portion (N of about 56 patients) of the phase I ivuxolimab trial. The purpose of peripheral TCRbeta sequencing was to test whether ivuxolimab changed TCR sequence diversity and led to clonal T-cell expansion. Intravenous ivuxolimab was administered to patients every 2 weeks at six dose levels: 0.01, 0.1, 0.3, 1.5, 3 and 10 mg/kg. Partial responses occurred in three dose-escalation patients, of whom one had hepatocellular carcinoma and two had cutaneous melanoma. Of the roughly 51 patients in dose escalation, around 19 had hepatocellular carcinoma, around 15 had melanoma, 9 had renal cell carcinoma and 9 had head and neck cancer. A male proportion of under 85% and a mean age of about 60 years, ranging from roughly 23 to 90, were recorded for the dose-escalation cohort. Prior anti-PD-1, anti-PD-L1 or anti-CTLA-4 therapy was permitted, and 40% of dose-escalation patients had received checkpoint inhibitors.

Genomic DNA was extracted from sorted cells for sequencing of the TCRbeta CDR3 region. The immunoSEQ Assay was used to sequence the TCRbeta CDR3 regions. TCRdb provides this immuneACCESS table in a form limited to in-frame rearrangements. Some clones are lacking; in checked studies, under half of them reflect an unresolved V gene, and why the rest are absent is not known. The sample table holds tens of thousands of clones, of which about 86% were seen once. The ten largest clones capture about 2.4% of the sample. The trial excluded patients who had a history of autoimmune disease or were on systemic immunosuppression. Peripheral blood for TCR sequencing was drawn from every dose cohort at baseline, at cycle 4 day 1 and at cycle 7 day 1. Samples came from an open-label, multicenter, first-in-human phase I dose-escalation trial of ivuxolimab. Adults with locally advanced or metastatic melanoma, renal cell, hepatocellular, or head and neck squamous cell carcinoma were enrolled in the trial. Before TCR sequencing, CD4+ T cells and CD8+ T cells were sorted from peripheral blood as separate populations.

As regards this clone: It lacks a known antigen. No much larger clone exists at a distance of one base, and base qualities are not known.

Broader findings and caveats from the paper: Low levels of normalized T-cell clonal expansion were also seen in some patients who did not respond. After ivuxolimab, CD8+ T cells had more expanded clones than CD4+ T cells on average. The antigen specificity of the peripheral T cells that underwent clonal expansion was not determined. In the 0.1-3.0 mg/kg groups, partial responders were among the patients with the lowest normalized peripheral clonal expansion, particularly in CD8+ T cells. At doses from 0.1 to 3.0 mg/kg, clonal expansion was seen in both CD4+ and CD8+ blood T cells between baseline and week 6.

CDR1 and CDR2 are drawn from the germline V gene: SGHRS, YFSETQ. The CDR3 starts with the cysteine, ends with the phenylalanine, and has 15 residues. The only DNA kept is the CDR3, 45 bases in frame from the first base. Germline trimming amounts to 0 bases on V and 3 bases on J, with 3 as the count of junction bases outside the gene matches. The sequencing used CD4+ or CD8+ T cells sorted from blood, collected in a trial of the OX40 agonist ivuxolimab. The sequence is built from TRBV5-1 and TRBJ1-2, and TRBD1 matches 9 of the central bases. The TCR was taken from an adult with an advanced solid tumor such as melanoma, head and neck, liver or kidney cancer. The CDR3 in this case is CASSLDRGRDYGYTF. The DNA sequence reads TGCGCCAGCAGCTTGGACAGGGGGCGCGACTATGGCTACACCTTC.